The 5 T cell receptor beta chains given below trace back to one sample, sequenced in a study of Graves' ophthalmopathy and Graves' hyperthyroidism. For repertoire sequencing, the TCR beta CDR3 regions were amplified from RNA transcripts. HTBI primers served in a first-round RT-PCR, which a second-round multiplex PCR followed. TCRdb re-derived calls from the multiplex PCR reads in MiXCR, one entry per CDR3 protein. The data contain roughly 1.1 million distinct CDR3 sequences, 35% to 40% of them singletons. Sequencing was performed on peripheral blood or thyroid tissue (not recorded which). The origin of the receptors is an adult man with Graves' hyperthyroidism.

Note on this clonotype: The junction shows a germline mismatch at one end, possibly a read error. The rearrangement links TRBV7-9 to TRBJ2-7, with D possibly matching TRBD2 (6 bases). The germline gives CDR1 SEHNR, CDR2 FQNEAQ (reference sequence). The CDR3 totals 17 residues. The CDR3 DNA reads TGCGCCAGCAGCCAAGACGTCGGGGGATCCCCCGTGGGCGAGCAGTACTTC. Translation gives CASSQDVGGSPVGEQYF.

This clonotype has at least ten counts. The CDR3 DNA reads TGTGCCAGCAGCAGCAACCGGGAGTATAATTCACCCCTCCACTTT. It is translated as CASSSNREYNSPLHF. The J gene is TRBJ1-6, the V gene TRBV5-5; no definite D call. The ends were cut back, 4 bases at V and 4 bases at J, with 12 bases in the middle. Germline V gene sequence: CDR1 SGHKS, CDR2 YYEKEE (reference sequence). The CDR3 covers 15 residues.

On this clonotype itself: A much larger clonotype is one base distant, so this may be a read error. J is TRBJ1-6 and V is TRBV19; 8 nucleotides align to TRBD1. From germline, CDR1 is LNHDA and CDR2 SQIVND (reference sequence). Trimming took 5 bases from V and 8 from J; bases not matched to a gene: 5. The CDR3 length is 14 residues. Written as DNA, the CDR3 is TGTGCCAGTAGTTTATTGGACAGGGATTCACCCCTCCACTTT. This translates into CASSLLDRDSPLHF.

This clonotype was recorded at least ten times. The V call is TRBV29-1, the J call TRBJ1-2; D perhaps matches TRBD1 (6 bases). Germline V lookup: CDR1 SQVTM, CDR2 ANQGSEA. V lost 7 bases and J lost 3, with 12 bases in between. The CDR3 runs 12 residues. CDR3 residues: CSAAGDDYGYTF. The CDR3 region has the DNA TGCAGCGCAGCAGGGGATGACTATGGCTACACCTTC. Supplemented by reference TRBV29-1 and TRBJ1-2, the full variable domain reads SAVISQKPSRDICQRGTSLTIQCQVDSQVTMMFWYRQQPGQSLTLIATANQGSEATYESGFVIDKFPISRPNLTFSTLTVSNMSPEDSSIYLCSAAGDDYGYTFGSGTRLTVV.

The rearrangement uses TRBV9 and TRBJ1-4; 9 bases fit TRBD1. The length of the CDR3 is 19 residues. Germline loops: CDR1 SGDLS, CDR2 YYNGEE. V lost 0 bases, J lost 5 bases, and 14 bases stayed unmatched. The CDR3 protein is CASSVGTTGGFNRNEKLFF. Here the CDR3 DNA reads TGTGCCAGCAGCGTAGGGACCACAGGGGGCTTCAATCGGAATGAAAAACTGTTTTTT. Based on the CDR3 plus reference TRBV9 and TRBJ1-4, the full variable domain is DSGVTQTPKHLITATGQRVTLRCSPRSGDLSVYWYQQSLDQGLQFLIQYYNGEERAKGNILERFSAQQFPDLHSELNLSSLELGDSALYFCASSVGTTGGFNRNEKLFFGSGTQLSVL.